These T cell receptor beta chains were read from a single sample in a study of T cells in Graves' hyperthyroidism and ophthalmopathy. TCRdb recomputed calls from the multiplex PCR reads with MiXCR, one row per CDR3 protein. The sample lists about 410,000 distinct CDR3 sequences; approximately 14% were seen once. Sequencing was done on a sample of blood. The origin of the receptors is a man younger than 30 with Graves' ophthalmopathy. CDR3s include the opening cysteine and the closing phenylalanine or tryptophan. Each record gives: CDR3 protein, V gene.

CASSPTGTSGAPTQYF TRBV7-6
CASSLDYSLSGANVLTF TRBV11-3
CASSQIGLDNEGSGNTIYF TRBV4-1
CASSNRDSPYEQYF TRBV6-1
CASSLAGGRTEKLFF TRBV7-9
CASSQDEWGGGYTF TRBV4-1
CASSHGVYPTDTQYF TRBV27
CATSDIVRDGQQTQYF TRBV24-1
CASSVPRETQYF TRBV6-1
CASSTHSSANEKLFF TRBV27
CASSRGRGRIISPLHF TRBV6-1
CASSMPTSSYNEQFF TRBV19
CASSSGPGTNEKLFF TRBV5-5
CASSFMGQSSGNEQFF TRBV7-3
CASSLDSQETQYF TRBV28
CASTTGARAGDTEAFF TRBV2
CSADLRDSLGYEQYF TRBV20-1